These 9 T cell receptor beta chains originate from one sample sequenced in a study of blood T cell repertoires in COVID-19. Sequencing used immunoSEQ multiplex PCR; TCRdb keeps in-frame clones, though not all of them. The sample carries around 180,000 clones, 89% recorded once. The source material was PBMCs or T cells enriched from blood (not recorded which). The receptors stem from a woman in her forties with acute COVID-19.

The gene calls are TRBV5-1 and TRBJ2-1, with D perhaps matching TRBD1 (5 bases). The germline V gene has CDR1 SGHRS and CDR2 YFSETQ. The CDR3 spans 12 residues. V lost 5 bases and J 3 bases, leaving 6 bases between the germline ends. The CDR3, as DNA: TGCGCCAGCAGAGACAGCTACAATGAGCAGTTCTTC. This sequence encodes CASRDSYNEQFF.

V and J are TRBV6-1 and TRBJ1-2; the match to TRBD1 covers 8 bases. With V trimmed by 2 bases and J by 2 bases, 7 bases remained unmatched. The CDR3 extends over 16 amino acids. Germline loops: CDR1 MNHNS, CDR2 SASEGT. The CDR3 nucleotides are TGTGCCAGCAGTGAAATAGGGGGACAGGAGAACTATGGCTACACCTTC. Encoded protein: CASSEIGGQENYGYTF.

This chain connects TRBV5-1 to TRBJ2-3; maybe TRBD1 (6 bases). Per the germline V gene, CDR1 is SGHRS and CDR2 is YFSETQ. V lost 0 bases, J lost 0 bases, and 8 bases lay in between. This CDR3 is 15 amino acids long. CDR3 amino acids: CASSLGTASTDTQYF. CDR3 in DNA: TGCGCCAGCAGCTTGGGGACAGCAAGCACAGATACGCAGTATTTT. Looking up the rest from reference TRBV5-1 and TRBJ2-3 gives the full variable domain: KAGVTQTPRYLIKTRGQQVTLSCSPISGHRSVSWYQQTPGQGLQFLFEYFSETQRNKGNFPGRFSGRQFSNSRSEMNVSTLELGDSALYLCASSLGTASTDTQYFGPGTRLTVL.

V gene TRBV4-1 combines with J gene TRBJ1-4; D is unresolved. V gave up 0 bases and J gave up 2 bases, with 7 bases separating them. This CDR3 spans 15 amino acids. Germline CDR1 reads MGHRA; CDR2 reads YSYEKL. This chain's CDR3 is CASSQERRTNEKLFF. CDR3 sequence (DNA): TGCGCCAGCAGCCAAGAAAGGCGGACTAATGAAAAACTGTTTTTT.

V usage is TRBV25-1 and J usage is TRBJ1-5; no definite D call. V lost 4 bases, J lost 4 bases, and 5 bases lay in between. CDR3 size: 12 residues. The germline V gene encodes CDR1 MGHDK and CDR2 SYGVNS. The CDR3 DNA reads as TGTGCCAGCAGTGCCGGGAATCAGCCCCAGCATTTT. This codes for CASSAGNQPQHF.

The rearrangement joins TRBV9 to TRBJ1-2; D gene unclear. The CDR3 is 14 residues long. The V end lost 0 bases, the J end lost 4 bases, and 10 bases lay between the germline ends. Germline CDR1 and CDR2: SGDLS and YYNGEE. As DNA, the CDR3 is TGTGCCAGCAGCGTAGGAAACAGTCTCTATGGCTACACCTTC. Its translation: CASSVGNSLYGYTF.

This chain uses TRBV6-5 with TRBJ2-6, with 7 nucleotides matching TRBD1. This CDR3 is built from 16 residues. The germline V gene encodes CDR1 MNHEY and CDR2 SVGAGI. V lost 0 bases, J lost 5 bases, and 4 bases stayed unmatched. The CDR3 DNA sequence: TGTGCCAGCAGTTACTCGGGACAGAGCCGGGCCAACGTCCTGACTTTC. Protein product: CASSYSGQSRANVLTF.

The chain uses TRBV10-3 and TRBJ2-3, with TRBD2 matching 16 bases. With V trimmed by 10 bases and J by 3 bases, 4 bases remained unmatched. The CDR3 length is 15 residues. Per the germline V gene, CDR1 is ENHRY and CDR2 is SYGVKD. CDR3 sequence reads: CASGTSGGATDTQYF. CDR3 nucleotides: TGTGCCAGCGGGACTAGCGGGGGGGCGACAGATACGCAGTATTTT.

The chain uses TRBV3-1 (or the pseudogene TRBV3-2) and TRBJ1-2; tentatively, D is TRBD1 (5 bases). The length of the CDR3 is 14 residues. V dropped 7 bases and J dropped 2 bases, with 14 bases sitting between them. Looked up from germline, CDR1 is LGHDT and CDR2 is YNNKEL (reference sequence). CDR3 in amino acids: CASKGGDSNYGYTF. The CDR3 DNA reads as TGTGCCAGCAAGGGCGGGGACTCAAACTATGGCTACACCTTC.